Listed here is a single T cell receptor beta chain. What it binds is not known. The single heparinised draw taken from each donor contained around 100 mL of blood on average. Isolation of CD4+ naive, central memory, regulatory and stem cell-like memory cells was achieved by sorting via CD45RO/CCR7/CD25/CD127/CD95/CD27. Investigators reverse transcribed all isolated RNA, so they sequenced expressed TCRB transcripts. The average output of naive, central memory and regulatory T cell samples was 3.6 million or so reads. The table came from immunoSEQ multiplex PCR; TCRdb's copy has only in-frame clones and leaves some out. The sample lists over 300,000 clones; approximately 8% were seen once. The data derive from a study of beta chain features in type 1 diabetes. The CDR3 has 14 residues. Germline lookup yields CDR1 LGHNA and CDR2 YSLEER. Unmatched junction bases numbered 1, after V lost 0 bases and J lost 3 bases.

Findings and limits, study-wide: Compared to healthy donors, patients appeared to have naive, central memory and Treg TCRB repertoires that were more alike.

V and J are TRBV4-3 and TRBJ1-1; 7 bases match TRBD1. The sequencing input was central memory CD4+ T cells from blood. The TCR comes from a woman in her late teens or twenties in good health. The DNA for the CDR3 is TGCGCCAGCAGCCAAGACACAGGGGACACTGAAGCTTTCTTT. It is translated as CASSQDTGDTEAFF.